The next 15 T cell receptor beta chains were all read from a single sample in a study of T-cell reconstitution after alpha-beta-depleted transplantation in children. Unique molecular identifiers were used to barcode this TCRbeta library. Via MiXCR, TCRdb re-called the PCR reads, giving one row per CDR3 protein. The table has 70,000 or so distinct CDR3 sequences, about a tenth seen once. This specimen consisted of PBMCs, obtained before TCRalphabeta/CD19-depleted stem cell transplant. These receptors all come from a boy between 10 and 17 years old with acute myeloid leukemia, due to receive a stem cell transplant.

A word on this clonotype: A read error may be the cause here, since a much bigger clone is one base away. The V call is TRBV5-1, the J call TRBJ2-1, with 12 positions matching TRBD2. The CDR3 consists of 18 residues. Germline V gene lookup returns CDR1 SGHRS and CDR2 YFSETQ. CDR3 residues: CASSLGLAGQSSYNQQFF. In DNA, the CDR3 is TGCGCCAGCAGCCTCGGACTAGCGGGACAGAGCTCCTACAATCAGCAGTTCTTC.

In this sample, this clonotype turned up many times. The J gene is TRBJ1-1, the V gene TRBV12-3 or TRBV12-4; a possible D gene is TRBD1 (5 bases). The CDR3 runs to 14 residues. V lost 2 bases and J 4 bases, leaving 11 bases between the germline ends. CDR3 residues: CASSLIGVGTEAFF. In DNA, the CDR3 is TGTGCCAGCAGTTTAATAGGGGTGGGCACTGAAGCTTTCTTT.

In this sample, this clonotype turned up many times. This chain uses TRBV6-8 with TRBJ2-7, with 9 bases lining up with TRBD1. V shed 4 bases and J 2 bases; nucleotides not matched to a gene: 3. CDR1 is MNHGY and CDR2 is SAAAGT in the germline V gene. The CDR3 has 14 residues. The CDR3 reads CASSSDRGAYEQYV. DNA for the CDR3: TGTGCCAGCAGTTCGGACAGGGGAGCCTACGAGCAGTACGTC.

This clonotype was recorded at least ten times. V is TRBV5-8 and J is TRBJ1-6; 7 bases are a match to TRBD1. The germline gives CDR1 SGHTS, CDR2 YDEGEE. V was clipped by 0 bases and J by 10 bases; unmatched bases: 10. This CDR3 has 16 residues. The CDR3 loop is CASSLASFRGYSPLHF. In nucleotides, the CDR3 is TGTGCCAGCAGCTTGGCCTCCTTCAGGGGGTACTCACCCCTCCACTTT. Full variable domain (outside the CDR3, taken from reference TRBV5-8 and TRBJ1-6): EAGVTQSPTHLIKTRGQQATLRCSPISGHTSVYWYQQALGLGLQFLLWYDEGEERNRGNFPPRFSGRQFPNYSSELNVNALELEDSALYLCASSLASFRGYSPLHFGNGTRLTVT.

Remarks on this clonotype: A much larger clone sits a single nucleotide away, making a read error possible. The chain is built from TRBV3-1 and TRBJ2-1, with 9 nucleotides matching TRBD2. The length of the CDR3 is 17 residues. Germline loops: CDR1 LGHDT, CDR2 YNNKEL (reference sequence). The CDR3 sequence: CASCQEIPGLAGGEQFF. CDR3 in DNA: TGTGCCAGCTGCCAGGAAATTCCGGGACTAGCAGGAGGTGAGCAGTTCTTC.

The sample holds many counts of this clonotype. The rearrangement links TRBV12-3 or TRBV12-4 to TRBJ2-3; 12 bases match TRBD2. V lost 8 bases, J lost 5 bases, and 11 bases stayed unmatched. This CDR3 has 16 residues. The DNA of the CDR3 is TGTGCCAGCGGGGCTAGCGGGAGGGCCAGCGGAGATACGCAGTATTTT. Protein: CASGASGRASGDTQYF.

This clonotype was seen repeatedly, ten times or more. This chain connects TRBV28 to TRBJ1-2; D gene unclear. Trimming shortened V by 2 bases and J by 8 bases, and 12 bases separated the two germline ends. Per the germline V gene, CDR1 is MDHEN and CDR2 is SYDVKM. This CDR3 has 13 residues. CDR3 in amino acids: CASSLPSVRGYTF. DNA for the CDR3: TGTGCCAGCAGTTTACCGTCCGTGAGAGGCTACACCTTC.

This clonotype was observed many times. J is TRBJ2-1 and V is TRBV4-2, with TRBD2 identical over 14 bases. The V and J ends lost 0 bases and 7 bases, in that order; junction bases with no gene match: 8. The CDR3 is 18 amino acids. Germline CDR1 reads LGHNA; CDR2 reads YNFKEQ. CDR3 amino acids: CASSQDPGGTSGRNEQFF. CDR3 nucleotides: TGTGCCAGCAGCCAAGATCCGGGGGGGACTAGCGGGAGAAATGAGCAGTTCTTC.

This clonotype was seen at least ten times. V gene TRBV20-1 combines with J gene TRBJ2-5; 7 nucleotides align to TRBD1. Per the germline V gene, CDR1 is DFQATT and CDR2 is SNEGSKA (reference sequence). V shed 6 bases and J 6 bases; nucleotides not matched to a gene: 7. The CDR3 consists of 12 residues. This chain's CDR3 is CSAGQRGKTQYF. For the CDR3, the DNA is TGCAGTGCGGGACAGAGGGGAAAGACCCAGTACTTC.

With regard to this clonotype: This may stem from a read error, because a much larger clone lies one nucleotide away. The chain carries TRBV12-3 or TRBV12-4 and TRBJ2-5; D could derive from TRBD1 or TRBD2 (6 bases each). The CDR3 length is 15 residues. V was pared by 4 bases and J by 4 bases, with 16 bases between. The CDR3 spells CASSSGIGGRETQYF. Written as DNA, the CDR3 is TGTGCCAGCAGTTCAGGGATAGGGGGGAGAGAGACCCAGTACTTC.

This clonotype was observed many times. V usage is TRBV11-2 and J usage is TRBJ2-2, with 15 bases that match TRBD2. The CDR3 extends over 18 amino acids. J lost 5 bases, V lost 5 bases, and 9 bases had no gene match. The germline V gene has CDR1 SGHAT and CDR2 FQNNGV. The CDR3 bases are TGTGCCAGCAGCAGGACTAGCGGGGGGGTATTTGGAACCGGGGAGCTGTTTTTT. This encodes CASSRTSGGVFGTGELFF.

This clonotype has ten or more counts. The chain has TRBV6-5 and TRBJ2-2; D is uncertain. The germline V gene encodes CDR1 MNHEY and CDR2 SVGAGI. Trimming shortened V by 3 bases and J by 8 bases, and 4 bases separated the two germline ends. This CDR3 is built from 11 residues. The CDR3 sequence: CASSYKGELFF. CDR3 nucleotide sequence: TGTGCCAGCAGTTATAAGGGGGAGCTGTTTTTT.

This clonotype was detected ten times or more. V is TRBV27 and J is TRBJ1-2; D is perhaps TRBD1 (5 bases). V shed 6 bases and J shed 10 bases, with 15 bases lying between them. The CDR3 extends over 12 amino acids. The germline gives CDR1 MNHEY, CDR2 SMNVEV (reference sequence). The CDR3 is CASRGIGGDYTF. CDR3 bases: TGTGCCAGCAGGGGCATCGGGGGGGACTACACCTTC.

This clonotype appeared many times. V usage is TRBV12-3 or TRBV12-4 and J usage is TRBJ2-5; TRBD2 matches at 8 bases. This CDR3 is built from 14 residues. The trim removed 1 base at V and 4 bases at J, leaving 2 bases unmatched. The CDR3 bases are TGTGCCAGCAGTTTAGTCAGCGGGAGAGAGACCCAGTACTTC. As protein: CASSLVSGRETQYF.

This clonotype was recorded a few times. CDR3 sequence reads: CSVGGNPNQPQHF. Written as DNA, the CDR3 is TGCAGCGTTGGAGGTAACCCCAATCAGCCCCAGCATTTT. The rearrangement links TRBV29-1 to TRBJ1-5; D is unresolved. V lost 4 bases and J 3 bases, leaving 10 bases between the germline ends. The germline V gene encodes CDR1 SQVTM and CDR2 ANQGSEA. CDR3 length: 13 amino acids.